This T cell receptor (beta chain) was recovered during a study of cytomegalovirus exposure and HLA in healthy donors. Study-wide results and caveats: As a later analysis showed, a missense DCLRE1C variant was linked to trimming of TCR beta V- and J-genes. It was only CMV serostatus that was available as immune exposure information. Later on, analysis showed that most CMV-associated TCR beta chains appeared to be HLA-restricted. TCR beta sequences numbering under 20,000 were associated with HLA alleles at 0.05 false discovery rate in a later analysis.

Worth noting for this clone: The antigen is undetermined.

The length of the CDR3 is 15 residues. The germline V gene encodes CDR1 SGDLS and CDR2 YYNGEE. V was trimmed by 3 bases and J by 0 bases, leaving 10 bases between them. The PCR was carried out with 60 Vbeta primers and 13 Jbeta primers. Sequencing used immunoSEQ multiplex PCR; TCRdb keeps in-frame clones, though not all of them. The sample carries 75,000 to 90,000 clones, about 81% recorded once. This chain uses TRBV9 with TRBJ2-1, with no clear D. The TCR sequence derives from a man aged 55-75 years in good health and CMV-seronegative. Material: PBMCs. The CDR3 region is CASSGLTSSYNEQFF. The CDR3 DNA follows: TGTGCCAGCAGCGGCCTTACAAGCTCCTACAATGAGCAGTTCTTC.